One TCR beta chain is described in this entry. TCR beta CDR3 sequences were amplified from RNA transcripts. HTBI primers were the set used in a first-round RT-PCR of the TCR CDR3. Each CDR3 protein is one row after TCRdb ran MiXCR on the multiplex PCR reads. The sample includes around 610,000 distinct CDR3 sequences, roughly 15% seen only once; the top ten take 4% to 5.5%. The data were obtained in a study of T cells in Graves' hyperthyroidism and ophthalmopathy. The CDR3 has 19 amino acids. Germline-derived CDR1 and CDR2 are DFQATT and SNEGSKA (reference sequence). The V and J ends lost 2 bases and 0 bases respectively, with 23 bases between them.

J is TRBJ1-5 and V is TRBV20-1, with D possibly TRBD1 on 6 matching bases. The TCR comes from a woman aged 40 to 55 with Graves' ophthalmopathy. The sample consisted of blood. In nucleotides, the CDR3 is TGCAGTGCTAGACCACAACCCAGCGCGGACAGATATAGCAATCAGCCCCAGCATTTT. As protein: CSARPQPSADRYSNQPQHF.